Each of the 25 T cell receptor beta chains below was sequenced from the same sample in a study of radiation and T cells in renal cell carcinoma. This table comes from immunoSEQ multiplex PCR, and its TCRdb copy is limited to in-frame clones, with some not included. Of tens of thousands of clones listed, 80% are singletons. Time point specified: blood 2 weeks post-SBRT. Treatment given: 15 Gy SBRT to primary tumor, nephrectomy 4 weeks later. The sequences come from blood, collected from a patient whose treatment included radiotherapy and nephrectomy. The receptors were sampled from a woman in her seventies with renal cell carcinoma.

This clone has more than one count but fewer than ten. The genes are TRBV29-1 and TRBJ2-7; TRBD2 agrees at 8 bases. The CDR3 runs 13 residues. The V segment lost 5 bases and the J segment 1 base; nucleotides outside the gene matches: 4. Germline CDR1 and CDR2: SQVTM and ANQGSEA. DNA for the CDR3: TGCAGCGTTTTGCCGGGAGGGTCCTACGAGCAGTACTTC. Translating it yields CSVLPGGSYEQYF.

J is TRBJ1-4 and V is TRBV6-5; 7 bases fit TRBD1. V lost 5 bases to trimming and J lost 4 bases; unmatched junction nucleotides: 4. Germline loops: CDR1 MNHEY, CDR2 SVGAGI. There are 14 residues in the CDR3. As DNA, the CDR3 is TGTGCCAGCAGTACCTCAGGGGGTAATGAAAAACTGTTTTTT. Translating gives CASSTSGGNEKLFF.

The gene calls are TRBV11-2 and TRBJ1-1; D unresolved. CDR1 and CDR2 (germline): SGHAT, FQNNGV. Trimming removed 5 bases at V and 1 base at J, with 14 bases between. CDR3 length: 15 amino acids. The DNA of the CDR3 is TGTGCCAGCAGCCCGAGAGGGCGGTGGAACACTGAAGCTTTCTTT. Translating gives CASSPRGRWNTEAFF.

This chain links TRBV7-9 with TRBJ1-2, with 8 bases lining up with TRBD1. J gave up 0 bases and V 4 bases, and 4 bases lay outside the gene matches. Germline CDR1 reads SEHNR; CDR2 reads FQNEAQ (reference sequence). CDR3 length: 15 residues. CDR3 sequence: CASSSGTGANYGYTF. CDR3 nucleotide sequence: TGTGCCAGCAGCTCAGGGACAGGCGCTAACTATGGCTACACCTTC. The full variable domain, in which reference TRBV7-9 and TRBJ1-2 provide the parts outside the CDR3, is DTGVSQNPRHKITKRGQNVTFRCDPISEHNRLYWYRQTLGQGPEFLTYFQNEAQLEKSRLLSDRFSAERPKGSFSTLEIQRTEQGDSAMYLCASSSGTGANYGYTFGSGTRLTVV.

Only one count was recorded for this clone. V usage is TRBV9 and J usage is TRBJ2-2; the D is unclear. The CDR3 is 12 amino acids. CDR1 is SGDLS and CDR2 is YYNGEE in the germline V gene. Trimming took 0 bases from V and 8 from J, leaving 5 bases between them. Here the CDR3 DNA reads TGTGCCAGCAGCGTAGGGGTAGGGGAGCTGTTTTTT. Protein: CASSVGVGELFF. Supplemented by reference TRBV9 and TRBJ2-2, the full variable domain reads DSGVTQTPKHLITATGQRVTLRCSPRSGDLSVYWYQQSLDQGLQFLIQYYNGEERAKGNILERFSAQQFPDLHSELNLSSLELGDSALYFCASSVGVGELFFGEGSRLTVL.

J is TRBJ2-7 and V is TRBV5-1; 10 bases are shared with TRBD2. Germline lookup yields CDR1 SGHRS and CDR2 YFSETQ. CDR3 size: 14 residues. The ends lost 4 bases at V and 7 bases at J; junction bases unmatched: 8. The CDR3 bases are TGCGCCAGCAGCCAGAGCGGGGGGGAGGTTGAGCAGTACTTC. This gives the protein CASSQSGGEVEQYF.

This rearrangement joins TRBV4-2 to TRBJ2-7; perhaps TRBD1 as D (6 bases). Trimming took off 3 bases at V and 6 bases at J, with 15 bases between the two ends. This CDR3 contains 14 residues. CDR1 and CDR2 from the germline V gene are LGHNA and YNFKEQ. The CDR3: CASSHPAGASEQYF. In nucleotides, the CDR3 is TGTGCCAGCAGCCATCCCGCAGGGGCGTCCGAGCAGTACTTC.

J is TRBJ2-2 and V is TRBV19; D uncertain. The germline gives CDR1 LNHDA, CDR2 SQIVND (reference sequence). The CDR3 loop spans 17 amino acids. Trimming pared 3 bases from V and 0 bases from J, leaving 14 bases between. The CDR3 loop is CASSIGRSDSNTGELFF. Here the CDR3 DNA reads TGTGCCAGTAGTATCGGTCGGAGCGACTCGAACACCGGGGAGCTGTTTTTT.

The CDR3: CASSLGSGGLVREFF. CDR3 nucleotide sequence: TGTGCCAGCAGTCTGGGCAGCGGGGGGCTGGTGAGGGAGTTCTTC. The V call is TRBV25-1, the J call TRBJ2-1; 9 nucleotides align to TRBD2. Germline V CDR1 and CDR2: MGHDK, SYGVNS. Trimming at V came to 5 bases and at J to 14 bases, leaving 16 bases not matched to a gene. There are 15 residues in the CDR3.

The chain combines TRBV5-1 with TRBJ2-3; D gene ambiguous. Trimming left V 4 bases short and J 4 bases short, with 16 bases between. CDR1 and CDR2 (germline): SGHRS, YFSETQ. The CDR3 consists of 15 residues. The CDR3 region is CASSPGRSGADTQYF. CDR3 in DNA: TGCGCCAGCAGCCCCGGTCGTTCGGGCGCAGATACGCAGTATTTT.

The chain links TRBV15 to TRBJ1-1; 11 bases align to TRBD1. Germline values: CDR1 LNHNV, CDR2 YYDKDF (reference sequence). This CDR3 is 13 amino acids long. After removal of 5 bases from V and 6 bases from J, the junction contained 2 bases not matched to a gene. The CDR3 sequence is CATSGQGASEAFF. CDR3 sequence (DNA): TGTGCCACCAGCGGACAGGGGGCGTCTGAAGCTTTCTTT.

This clone has more than one count but fewer than ten. The chain uses TRBV25-1 and TRBJ2-1; D unresolved. The CDR3 totals 11 residues. V lost 6 bases, J lost 2 bases, and 2 bases lay in between. CDR1 and CDR2 (germline): MGHDK, SYGVNS. CDR3 nucleotide sequence: TGTGCCAGCAGAGCCTACAATGAGCAGTTCTTC. Its translation: CASRAYNEQFF.

Here the CDR3 reads CATGLTSGNTIYF. CDR3 bases: TGTGCCACTGGGTTGACCTCTGGAAACACCATATATTTT. This chain connects TRBV7-6 to TRBJ1-3, with D hard to call. The V gene's germline CDR1 is SGHVS and CDR2 FNYEAQ. The CDR3 consists of 13 residues. With 10 bases removed from V and 0 bases from J, the gap between germline ends came to 10 bases.

The rearrangement links TRBV19 to TRBJ2-1, with 12 bases matching TRBD1. The CDR3 is 17 amino acids. Unmatched junction bases numbered 9, after V lost 6 bases and J lost 3 bases. CDR1 is LNHDA and CDR2 is SQIVND in the germline V gene (reference sequence). CDR3 nucleotide sequence: TGTGCCAGTAGCCCAACCGGGACAGGGGGCCGCTACAATGAGCAGTTCTTC. This gives the protein CASSPTGTGGRYNEQFF.

V gene TRBV18 combines with J gene TRBJ1-2; no definite D call. The CDR3 is 14 amino acids. Germline values: CDR1 KGHSH, CDR2 LQKENI. Trimming left V 0 bases short and J 4 bases short, with 9 bases between. The CDR3 sequence is CASSPPPGIYGYTF. The CDR3, as DNA: TGTGCCAGCTCACCACCCCCGGGAATCTATGGCTACACCTTC.

This clone was found a few times. V and J are TRBV15 and TRBJ2-2; D ambiguous. V was clipped by 3 bases and J by 5 bases, with 1 base between them. The CDR3 has 11 amino acids. Germline V gene data show CDR1 as LNHNV and CDR2 as YYDKDF (reference sequence). This chain's CDR3 is CATSRTGELFF. CDR3 in DNA: TGTGCCACCAGCAGGACCGGGGAGCTGTTTTTT.

DNA of the CDR3: TGTGCCAGCAGTTTCTCTCTCACGGGTAGCAATCAGCCCCAGCATTTT. Translated, it gives CASSFSLTGSNQPQHF. The V gene is TRBV6-6, the J gene TRBJ1-5; no clear D. V was clipped by 4 bases and J by 0 bases, with 13 bases between them. The CDR3 spans 16 residues. Germline V gives CDR1 MNHNY, CDR2 SVGAGI (reference sequence).

The V and J genes are TRBV4-1 and TRBJ1-5, with 7 bases matching TRBD1. Germline V gene data show CDR1 as MGHRA and CDR2 as YSYEKL. V gave up 0 bases and J gave up 2 bases; unmatched junction bases: 10. This CDR3 has 18 residues. CDR3 DNA: TGCGCCAGCAGCCAAGACGGCTACGGGACAGAGGGCAATCAGCCCCAGCATTTT. This codes for CASSQDGYGTEGNQPQHF.

The genes are TRBV19 and TRBJ2-1, with a tentative D call TRBD1 (5 bases). CDR1 is LNHDA and CDR2 is SQIVND in the germline V gene (reference sequence). V was clipped by 5 bases and J by 6 bases, with 14 bases between them. This CDR3 has 14 residues. CDR3 sequence: CASSVGVTFNEQFF. In DNA, the CDR3 is TGTGCCAGTAGTGTAGGGGTGACATTCAATGAGCAGTTCTTC.

The CDR3 sequence: CASRAEDQPQHF. The CDR3 bases are TGTGCCAGCCGGGCGGAGGACCAGCCCCAGCATTTT. The chain is built from TRBV28 and TRBJ1-5, with D hard to call. The ends were cut back, 8 bases at V and 7 bases at J, with 12 bases in the middle. Germline CDR1 reads MDHEN; CDR2 reads SYDVKM. This CDR3 is built from 12 residues.

The chain recombines TRBV5-1 with TRBJ2-7; no reliable D call. The CDR3 contains 13 residues. The germline V gene encodes CDR1 SGHRS and CDR2 YFSETQ. Trimming took 0 bases from V and 3 from J, leaving 7 bases between them. The CDR3, as DNA: TGCGCCAGCAGCTTGGTACAGAACTACGAGCAGTACTTC. It translates to CASSLVQNYEQYF.

The V call is TRBV25-1, the J call TRBJ1-2; D gene uncertain. Germline CDR1 is MGHDK and CDR2 is SYGVNS. CDR3 length: 13 residues. Trimming took 9 bases from V and 6 from J, leaving 17 bases between them. CDR3 protein: CASSTDLENGYTF. CDR3 nucleotide sequence: TGTGCCAGTAGTACGGATCTTGAGAATGGCTACACCTTC.

This clone came up a few times. This chain uses TRBV28 with TRBJ1-5; maybe TRBD1 (6 bases). The germline V gene encodes CDR1 MDHEN and CDR2 SYDVKM. The CDR3 runs 15 residues. V gave up 7 bases and J gave up 0 bases, with 13 bases separating them. CDR3 bases: TGTGCCAGCAAACTGGGGGGCGATAGCAATCAGCCCCAGCATTTT. Protein product: CASKLGGDSNQPQHF.

This rearrangement joins TRBV2 to TRBJ1-5; 7 nucleotides align to TRBD1. Germline-derived CDR1 and CDR2 are SNHLY and FYNNEI. This CDR3 contains 15 residues. The V and J ends lost 7 bases and 1 base, in that order; junction bases with no gene match: 7. The CDR3 nucleotides read TGTGCCAGCACCCCGACAGGGAAGAGCAATCAGCCCCAGCATTTT. Encoded protein: CASTPTGKSNQPQHF. The variable domain in full, with the rest retrieved from reference TRBV2 and TRBJ1-5, is EPEVTQTPSHQVTQMGQEVILRCVPISNHLYFYWYRQILGQKVEFLVSFYNNEISEKSEIFDDQFSVERPDGSNFTLKIRSTKLEDSAMYFCASTPTGKSNQPQHFGDGTRLSIL.

The rearrangement uses TRBV5-1 and TRBJ2-2, with D possibly matching TRBD1 (6 bases). V gave up 1 base and J gave up 5 bases, with 12 bases separating them. The CDR3 covers 15 residues. Germline CDR1 reads SGHRS; CDR2 reads YFSETQ. The CDR3 sequence is CASSLQQGTTGELFF. The CDR3, as DNA: TGCGCCAGCAGCTTGCAACAGGGAACGACCGGGGAGCTGTTTTTT.